Described below is a single T cell receptor beta chain sequence and its context. Its antigen remains unidentified. The CDR3 runs to 13 residues. Trimming took off 6 bases at V and 6 bases at J, with 14 bases between the two ends. This entry is derived from a study of post-analysis software for immune sequencing data. Incorporated into the TCR beta cDNA libraries were unique molecular identifiers, which served to reduce PCR and sequencing biases. TCRdb independently ran MiXCR on the PCR reads; one entry per CDR3 protein. This table holds approximately 770,000 distinct CDR3 sequences, around 45% found once. Notes on the study in general: Samples sharing a preparation batch grouped tightly together when assessed by F measure. TRBV5-6, TRBV5-1 and TRBV20-1 were among about 5 TRBV segments more frequent in patients than controls.

The J gene is TRBJ1-1, the V gene TRBV12-3 or TRBV12-4, with D hard to call. The source is a girl between 10 and 17 years old with multiple sclerosis. What was sequenced was blood. CDR3 sequence: CASRTDGRAEAFF. CDR3 sequence (DNA): TGTGCCAGCAGAACGGACGGGCGCGCTGAAGCTTTCTTT.